What follows describes a single TCR beta chain. This sample stems from a study of blood T cells in healthy people across ages. Through a sample-barcoded 5' primer and a J-beta primer mix, a second PCR was run for 7 to 11 cycles. Each single sample gave us at least 3 million CDR3-containing paired-end reads. TCRdb itself ran the 5' RACE reads through MiXCR, one entry per CDR3 protein. The data contain about 510,000 distinct CDR3 sequences, approximately 26% of them singletons. These sequences were also reported in another study, on T cells of mothers and their children. This second study says: The cDNA synthesis received all extracted RNA, at 1.5 ug per 15 ul. Mothers gave over 10 million TCR beta CDR3 reads each, and children several million each. Overlap in related mother-child pairs always slightly exceeded unrelated pairs, never significantly.

The TCR originated in a boy aged 2 to 9 in good health. The specimen was blood.

CDR3 bases: TGCAGCGTTGAAGAGGGGAATGAAAAACTGTTTTTT. Residues: CSVEEGNEKLFF. The gene calls are TRBV29-1 and TRBJ1-4; D unclear. CDR1 and CDR2 from the germline V gene are SQVTM and ANQGSEA. The CDR3 consists of 12 residues. Trimming pared 0 bases from V and 5 bases from J, leaving 4 bases between.